Each of the 29 T cell receptor beta chains below was sequenced from the same sample in a study of sequential checkpoint blockade in melanoma. Produced via immunoSEQ multiplex PCR; TCRdb's table is partial and in-frame only. The sample has approximately 29,000 clones, over 80% seen once. Sample treatment: randomized to nivolumab then ipilimumab (arm A) or the reverse (arm B). Material: CD8+ T cells sorted from blood (inferred from file names), obtained from a patient given nivolumab and ipilimumab in sequence. Receptors originate from a human donor with melanoma.

This chain joins TRBV27 and TRBJ1-2; 11 nucleotides agree with TRBD1. V was clipped by 0 bases and J by 4 bases; unmatched bases: 10. Germline-derived CDR1 and CDR2 are MNHEY and SMNVEV (reference sequence). The CDR3 loop spans 18 amino acids. The CDR3 is CASSLSRTGGSVGYGYTF. In DNA, the CDR3 is TGTGCCAGCAGTTTATCTCGGACAGGGGGCTCGGTAGGCTATGGCTACACCTTC.

This chain uses TRBV10-3 with TRBJ2-7; TRBD2 is a possible D gene (6 bases). Trimming shortened V by 4 bases and J by 3 bases, and 16 bases separated the two germline ends. The CDR3 spans 15 residues. Germline V gene data show CDR1 as ENHRY and CDR2 as SYGVKD. The CDR3 DNA sequence: TGTGCCATCAGTGGGGGGGAAGAGGTATACTACGAGCAGTACTTC. Translation: CAISGGEEVYYEQYF.

This chain links TRBV28 with TRBJ2-4; 7 bases are a match to TRBD2. Germline CDR1 reads MDHEN; CDR2 reads SYDVKM. CDR3 length: 14 amino acids. V shed 2 bases and J 8 bases; nucleotides not matched to a gene: 6. The CDR3 sequence is CASSLGGSPYIQYF. CDR3 nucleotide sequence: TGTGCCAGCAGTTTAGGCGGGAGCCCGTACATTCAGTACTTC.

This clone was counted only a few times. The J gene is TRBJ2-1, the V gene TRBV9; 9 bases map to TRBD2. This CDR3 comprises 16 residues. Germline CDR1 SGDLS, CDR2 YYNGEE. Germline trimming cut 0 bases from V and 5 bases from J; bases unmatched to any gene: 6. The CDR3: CASSVEDSGRDNEQFF. The CDR3 DNA reads as TGTGCCAGCAGCGTAGAAGATAGCGGGAGAGACAATGAGCAGTTCTTC.

This clone has a single count. The chain employs TRBV5-1 and TRBJ2-1, with 13 bases matching TRBD2. The V gene end was trimmed by 6 bases and the J gene end by 4 bases; junction bases not matched to a gene: 13. The germline V gene has CDR1 SGHRS and CDR2 YFSETQ. The CDR3 loop spans 18 amino acids. CDR3 residues: CASKTGTSGNPKYNEQFF. The CDR3 DNA reads as TGCGCCAGCAAGACCGGGACTAGCGGGAACCCAAAATACAATGAGCAGTTCTTC.

V and J are TRBV7-9 and TRBJ2-6; D remains unclear. In germline, CDR1 is SEHNR, CDR2 FQNEAQ (reference sequence). Trimming took 4 bases from V and 3 from J, leaving 4 bases between them. The CDR3 is 13 amino acids. As DNA, the CDR3 is TGTGCCAGCAGCTCTGTTGGGGCCAACGTCCTGACTTTC. Protein sequence: CASSSVGANVLTF.

The V gene is TRBV13, the J gene TRBJ1-3; possibly TRBD1 for D (5 bases). V was trimmed by 0 bases and J by 4 bases, leaving 10 bases between them. From germline, CDR1 is PRHDT and CDR2 FYEKMQ (reference sequence). The CDR3 loop spans 15 amino acids. CDR3 in DNA: TGTGCCAGCAGCTTAGGGACAGAGCTCGGAAACACCATATATTTT. The encoded protein is CASSLGTELGNTIYF.

The V call is TRBV7-9, the J call TRBJ2-7; 11 bases fit TRBD2. Germline CDR1 and CDR2: SEHNR and FQNEAQ (reference sequence). The CDR3 is 15 amino acids. V was pared by 5 bases and J by 7 bases, with 10 bases of the junction left unmatched. CDR3 protein: CASSTLAGAQKEQYF. The CDR3 DNA follows: TGTGCCAGCAGCACACTAGCGGGGGCACAGAAGGAGCAGTACTTC.

The chain joins TRBV27 to TRBJ1-1; no reliable D call. V dropped 2 bases and J dropped 3 bases, with 10 bases sitting between them. CDR1 and CDR2 (germline): MNHEY, SMNVEV (reference sequence). The CDR3 is 14 residues long. The CDR3 nucleotides are TGTGCCAGCAGTTTACTCGGCGGGTACACTGAAGCTTTCTTT. It specifies CASSLLGGYTEAFF.

This chain links TRBV27 with TRBJ2-1; TRBD1 matches 8 bases. V was pared by 9 bases and J by 2 bases, with 6 bases of the junction left unmatched. In germline, CDR1 is MNHEY, CDR2 SMNVEV (reference sequence). This CDR3 region has 14 residues. CDR3 coding DNA: TGTGCCAGTTCGCAGGACAGGGCCTACAATGAGCAGTTCTTC. Translation: CASSQDRAYNEQFF.

This chain uses TRBV27 with TRBJ1-4; D possibly corresponds to TRBD1 (5 bases). The CDR3 contains 12 residues. The germline V gene has CDR1 MNHEY and CDR2 SMNVEV (reference sequence). Trimming cost V 6 bases and J 3 bases, with 5 bases left between them. CDR3 sequence reads: CASRTANEKLFF. In nucleotides, the CDR3 is TGTGCCAGCAGGACAGCTAATGAAAAACTGTTTTTT.

Here the CDR3 reads CASSQEQGGFGNTIYF. CDR3 in DNA: TGTGCCAGCAGCCAAGAACAAGGGGGCTTTGGAAACACCATATATTTT. The chain links TRBV4-2 to TRBJ1-3, with 7 bases aligning to TRBD1. CDR1 is LGHNA, CDR2 YNFKEQ, per germline. V lost 0 bases to trimming and J lost 3 bases; unmatched junction nucleotides: 5. This CDR3 is 16 amino acids long.

This chain uses TRBV7-9 with TRBJ2-3; perhaps TRBD1 as D (5 bases). Trimming took off 1 base at V and 13 bases at J, with 15 bases between the two ends. This CDR3 region has 13 residues. CDR1 SEHNR and CDR2 FQNEAQ come from the germline V gene (reference sequence). This CDR3 reads CASSLEGGAKEYF. CDR3 bases: TGTGCCAGCAGCTTAGAAGGTGGGGCAAAGGAGTATTTT.

The CDR3 nucleotides are TGTGCCAGCAGCTTATCTAGAGATCAGCCCCAGCATTTT. This encodes CASSLSRDQPQHF. The chain uses TRBV7-8 and TRBJ1-5, with no clear D. V lost 2 bases and J 5 bases, leaving 7 bases between the germline ends. From germline, CDR1 is SGHVS and CDR2 FQNEAQ. This CDR3 comprises 13 residues.

The CDR3 loop is CASSQGTVQPQHF. The CDR3 region has the DNA TGTGCCAGCAGCCAGGGGACAGTTCAGCCCCAGCATTTT. The gene calls are TRBV7-9 and TRBJ1-5; 7 bases match TRBD1. Germline lookup yields CDR1 SEHNR and CDR2 FQNEAQ (reference sequence). V lost 5 bases, J lost 6 bases, and 4 bases stayed unmatched. The CDR3 is 13 residues long.

This clone was recorded a few times. The chain links TRBV7-9 to TRBJ2-1, with D unclear. The CDR3 sequence is 11 residues long. The V gene's germline CDR1 is SEHNR and CDR2 FQNEAQ (reference sequence). V was trimmed by 4 bases and J by 7 bases, leaving 5 bases between them. CDR3 DNA sequence: TGTGCCAGCAGCTCCCTTAATGAGCAGTTCTTC. It specifies CASSSLNEQFF.

This clone was seen a few times. The J gene is TRBJ2-7, the V gene TRBV2; tentatively, D is TRBD2 (5 bases). Germline V gives CDR1 SNHLY, CDR2 FYNNEI. This CDR3 is built from 12 residues. V was shortened by 3 bases and J by 6 bases, with 9 bases between the two germline ends. The CDR3 DNA reads TGTGCCAGCAGTGACGGGGTCCTCGAGCAGTACTTC. Translation: CASSDGVLEQYF.

This clone was seen only a few times. The chain recombines TRBV28 with TRBJ2-1; D perhaps matches TRBD1 (6 bases). Germline assignment: CDR1 MDHEN and CDR2 SYDVKM. V lost 5 bases, J lost 0 bases, and 17 bases lay in between. The CDR3 is 17 residues long. The CDR3 sequence is CASSKTGRESSYNEQFF. As DNA, the CDR3 is TGTGCCAGCAGTAAGACAGGACGAGAGAGCTCCTACAATGAGCAGTTCTTC.

This chain uses TRBV9 with TRBJ2-5; 16 bases align to TRBD2. V lost 3 bases to trimming and J lost 5 bases; unmatched junction nucleotides: 10. Germline-derived CDR1 and CDR2 are SGDLS and YYNGEE. This CDR3 comprises 18 residues. This CDR3 reads CASSAEPGLAGGGETQYF. DNA of the CDR3: TGTGCCAGCAGCGCGGAACCGGGACTAGCGGGAGGGGGGGAGACCCAGTACTTC.

This clone was counted once. The chain employs TRBV4-3 and TRBJ1-4; D ambiguous. Germline CDR1 is LGHNA and CDR2 is YSLEER. This CDR3 is 14 amino acids long. V dropped 3 bases and J dropped 5 bases, with 10 bases sitting between them. The CDR3, as DNA: TGCGCCAGCAGCCAGAAGCTCGGGAATGAAAAACTGTTTTTT. This gives the protein CASSQKLGNEKLFF.

This clone was detected once. The chain uses TRBV7-3 and TRBJ1-1, with D possibly matching TRBD1 (5 bases). V shed 4 bases and J shed 8 bases, with 14 bases lying between them. The CDR3 runs 13 residues. The germline V gene has CDR1 SGHTA and CDR2 FQGTGA. CDR3 residues: CASSSDKGYEAFF. The CDR3 coding sequence is TGTGCCAGCAGCTCCGACAAGGGGTACGAAGCTTTCTTT.

The V and J genes are TRBV11-1 and TRBJ2-3; 8 bases align to TRBD1. CDR1 and CDR2 (germline): SGHAT, FQDESV (reference sequence). This CDR3 region has 14 residues. V dropped 3 bases and J dropped 5; count of bases not matched to a gene: 4. This CDR3 is CASSFGQGLDTQYF. CDR3 in DNA: TGTGCCAGCAGCTTCGGACAGGGCCTAGATACGCAGTATTTT.

V is TRBV9 and J is TRBJ2-1; 8 nucleotides match TRBD2. Per the germline V gene, CDR1 is SGDLS and CDR2 is YYNGEE. Unmatched junction bases numbered 13, after V lost 5 bases and J lost 6 bases. CDR3 length: 16 amino acids. The CDR3 DNA reads TGTGCCAGCAGTCAGGGTCCGGGGGGGCAGGGCAATGAGCAGTTCTTC. Translating it yields CASSQGPGGQGNEQFF.

The rearrangement uses TRBV9 and TRBJ1-3, with D unresolved. Germline-derived CDR1 and CDR2 are SGDLS and YYNGEE. The CDR3 runs 17 residues. Between the trimmed V and J ends, which lost 3 bases and 0 bases, there was a span of 16 bases. In DNA form, the CDR3 reads TGTGCCAGCAGCGCCAGCCTCCGGGATATCTCTGGAAACACCATATATTTT. Its protein product is CASSASLRDISGNTIYF. The full variable domain, with the rest looked up from reference TRBV9 and TRBJ1-3, is DSGVTQTPKHLITATGQRVTLRCSPRSGDLSVYWYQQSLDQGLQFLIQYYNGEERAKGNILERFSAQQFPDLHSELNLSSLELGDSALYFCASSASLRDISGNTIYFGEGSWLTVV.

The chain couples TRBV7-6 to TRBJ2-1; 7 positions agree with TRBD2. Per germline, CDR1 SGHVS and CDR2 FNYEAQ. This CDR3 region has 15 residues. V lost 1 base, J lost 4 bases, and 4 bases stayed unmatched. The CDR3 loop reads CASSLVSGVYNEQFF. The CDR3 DNA is TGTGCCAGCAGCTTAGTGAGCGGGGTTTACAATGAGCAGTTCTTC.

The chain carries TRBV2 and TRBJ1-2; D is uncertain. CDR1 is SNHLY and CDR2 is FYNNEI in the germline V gene. CDR3 length: 13 residues. Trimming removed 2 bases from V and 4 bases from J, with 8 bases in between. The CDR3 DNA reads TGTGCCAGCAGTGAAACAGTACTCTATGGCTACACCTTC. Translated, it gives CASSETVLYGYTF.

V and J are TRBV9 and TRBJ1-1; weak D call: TRBD1 (5 bases). From germline, CDR1 is SGDLS and CDR2 YYNGEE. Trimming cost V 6 bases and J 1 base, with 13 bases left between them. CDR3 length: 14 amino acids. The CDR3 sequence: CASNPFGGNTEAFF. CDR3 DNA sequence: TGTGCCAGCAACCCCTTCGGGGGGAACACTGAAGCTTTCTTT.

This rearrangement joins TRBV5-6 to TRBJ1-2, with 9 bases that match TRBD1. Germline CDR1 and CDR2: SGHDT and YYEEEE. V shed 3 bases, J shed 4 bases, and the junction held 4 bases outside the gene matches. CDR3 size: 14 residues. CDR3 nucleotide sequence: TGTGCCAGCAGCTGGACAGGGGTCGCCTATGGCTACACCTTC. Amino acids: CASSWTGVAYGYTF.

CDR3 bases: TGTGCCAGTAGTGCTGGGACAAGCTATGGCTACACCTTC. Protein product: CASSAGTSYGYTF. The chain couples TRBV19 to TRBJ1-2; D possibly corresponds to TRBD1 (6 bases). Trimming pared 5 bases from V and 4 bases from J, leaving 11 bases between. The CDR3 spans 13 residues. CDR1 is LNHDA, CDR2 SQIVND, per germline (reference sequence).